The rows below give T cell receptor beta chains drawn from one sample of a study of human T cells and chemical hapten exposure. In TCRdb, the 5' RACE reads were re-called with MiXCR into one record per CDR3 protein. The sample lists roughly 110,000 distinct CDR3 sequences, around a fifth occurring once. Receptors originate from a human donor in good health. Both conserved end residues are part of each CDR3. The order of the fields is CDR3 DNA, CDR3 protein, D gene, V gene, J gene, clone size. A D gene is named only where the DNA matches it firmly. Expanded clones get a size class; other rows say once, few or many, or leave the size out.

CDR3nt: TGTGCCAGCAGCTTATGGTGGGGACTAGCGGAGAACACCGGGGAGCTGTTTTTT; CDR3aa: CASSLWWGLAENTGELFF; d_gene: TRBD2; v_gene: TRBV7-8; j_gene: TRBJ2-2; abundance: few
CDR3nt: TGTGCCAGCAGCTTAGTTCAGGGGGCGGAGACCCAGTACTTC; CDR3aa: CASSLVQGAETQYF; d_gene: TRBD1; v_gene: TRBV7-9; j_gene: TRBJ2-5; abundance: few
CDR3nt: TGTGCCAGCAGCCTCTTTCGGGGCTACGAGCAGTACTTC; CDR3aa: CASSLFRGYEQYF; d_gene: .; v_gene: TRBV4-2; j_gene: TRBJ2-7; abundance: few
CDR3nt: TGCGCCAGCAGCTGGGGTGGCAGACAAGAGACCCAGTACTTC; CDR3aa: CASSWGGRQETQYF; d_gene: .; v_gene: TRBV5-1; j_gene: TRBJ2-5; abundance: .
CDR3nt: TGTGCCAGCAGCCCTAGCAGCGGGGCGAGCAATGAGCAGTTCTTC; CDR3aa: CASSPSSGASNEQFF; d_gene: TRBD2; v_gene: TRBV12-3/TRBV12-4; j_gene: TRBJ2-1; abundance: .
CDR3nt: TGTGCCTGGACGCCGACAGGGGGCAATCAGCCCCAGCATTTT; CDR3aa: CAWTPTGGNQPQHF; d_gene: TRBD1; v_gene: TRBV30; j_gene: TRBJ1-5; abundance: .
CDR3nt: TGTGCCAGCAGTTCGACTAGCGGGAACCACAATGAGCAGTTCTTC; CDR3aa: CASSSTSGNHNEQFF; d_gene: TRBD2; v_gene: TRBV28; j_gene: TRBJ2-1; abundance: .
CDR3nt: TGTGCCAGTAGGCCCAGCGGACAGTCCTACGAGCAGTACTTC; CDR3aa: CASRPSGQSYEQYF; d_gene: .; v_gene: TRBV19; j_gene: TRBJ2-7; abundance: few
CDR3nt: TGTGCCAGCAGTGAATATGGGACAGGTGGAAACACCATATATTTT; CDR3aa: CASSEYGTGGNTIYF; d_gene: TRBD1; v_gene: TRBV25-1; j_gene: TRBJ1-3; abundance: .
CDR3nt: TGTGCCAGCAGTGATAGGCAGGGGGCACAAGCCAAAAACATTCAGTACTTC; CDR3aa: CASSDRQGAQAKNIQYF; d_gene: TRBD1; v_gene: TRBV6-1; j_gene: TRBJ2-4; abundance: few
CDR3nt: TGTGCCAGCAGTCGTCTTAGCGGGAGGGCGGATGAGCAGTACTTC; CDR3aa: CASSRLSGRADEQYF; d_gene: TRBD2; v_gene: TRBV28; j_gene: TRBJ2-7; abundance: few
CDR3nt: TGTGCCAGCAGCGTAGACGGGCCAGATACGCAGTATTTT; CDR3aa: CASSVDGPDTQYF; d_gene: .; v_gene: TRBV9; j_gene: TRBJ2-3; abundance: .
CDR3nt: TGTGCCAGCAGTTTTCGGAACCCTGGCTGGGAAGCTTTCTTT; CDR3aa: CASSFRNPGWEAFF; d_gene: .; v_gene: TRBV12-3/TRBV12-4; j_gene: TRBJ1-1; abundance: few
CDR3nt: TGTGCCAGCAGCGGTCGACCCCGCTCTGGGGCCAACGTCCTGACTTTC; CDR3aa: CASSGRPRSGANVLTF; d_gene: .; v_gene: TRBV12-3/TRBV12-4; j_gene: TRBJ2-6; abundance: few
CDR3nt: TGTGCCAGCAGCTCCGGGACCCCGGCCTTTAGTAAGCAGTTCTTC; CDR3aa: CASSSGTPAFSKQFF; d_gene: .; v_gene: TRBV14; j_gene: TRBJ2-1; abundance: few
CDR3nt: TGCAGTGCTAGTGGTACCCTTCGGCCTAGCAATCAGCCCCAGCATTTT; CDR3aa: CSASGTLRPSNQPQHF; d_gene: .; v_gene: TRBV20-1; j_gene: TRBJ1-5; abundance: few
CDR3nt: TGTGCCAGCAGCTGGGACAGGGAGAGGGAGCAGTTCTTC; CDR3aa: CASSWDREREQFF; d_gene: TRBD1; v_gene: TRBV5-4; j_gene: TRBJ2-1; abundance: few
CDR3nt: TGCAGTGCCACTAACGAAGGGGGCAATCAGCCCCAGCATTTT; CDR3aa: CSATNEGGNQPQHF; d_gene: .; v_gene: TRBV20-1; j_gene: TRBJ1-5; abundance: .
CDR3nt: TGTGCCAGCAGTCCCCCGACGGTAAATTCACCCCTCCACTTT; CDR3aa: CASSPPTVNSPLHF; d_gene: .; v_gene: TRBV28; j_gene: TRBJ1-6; abundance: .
CDR3nt: TGTGCCAGCAGTTCCGACAGGAAATATGGCGACACCTTC; CDR3aa: CASSSDRKYGDTF; d_gene: .; v_gene: TRBV28; j_gene: TRBJ1-2; abundance: .
CDR3nt: TGCGCCAGCAGCTTTACGAACGAGTTTTCTATTTACACTGAAGCTTTCTTT; CDR3aa: CASSFTNEFSIYTEAFF; d_gene: .; v_gene: TRBV5-1; j_gene: TRBJ1-1; abundance: .
CDR3nt: TGCAGTGCACGTGGTCCTAGCGGGTGGGGAGGGGAGCTGTTTTTT; CDR3aa: CSARGPSGWGGELFF; d_gene: TRBD2; v_gene: TRBV20-1; j_gene: TRBJ2-2; abundance: .
CDR3nt: TGTGCCACCAGTGATCCCAGGGGCGGCAGGGGCACCGGGGAGCTGTTTTTT; CDR3aa: CATSDPRGGRGTGELFF; d_gene: .; v_gene: TRBV24-1; j_gene: TRBJ2-2; abundance: .
CDR3nt: TGTGCCAGCAGTTACACGGTGAACACCGGGGAGCTGTTTTTT; CDR3aa: CASSYTVNTGELFF; d_gene: .; v_gene: TRBV27; j_gene: TRBJ2-2; abundance: .
CDR3nt: TGTGCCAGCAGTTTCCGCAGGGGTTCTGGAAACACCATATATTTT; CDR3aa: CASSFRRGSGNTIYF; d_gene: .; v_gene: TRBV28; j_gene: TRBJ1-3; abundance: .
CDR3nt: TGTGCCAGCAGTTACTCGACGGACCTACACTTT; CDR3aa: CASSYSTDLHF; d_gene: .; v_gene: TRBV6-2/TRBV6-3; j_gene: TRBJ1-6; abundance: few
CDR3nt: TGTGCCAGCAGTATAACAGGGATTGAAGCTTTCTTT; CDR3aa: CASSITGIEAFF; d_gene: .; v_gene: TRBV12-3/TRBV12-4; j_gene: TRBJ1-1; abundance: few
CDR3nt: TGTGCCAGCAGCCAGGGCACTGAAGCTTTCTTT; CDR3aa: CASSQGTEAFF; d_gene: .; v_gene: TRBV3-1; j_gene: TRBJ1-1; abundance: .
CDR3nt: TGTGCCAGCAGTCAATCTTTAAACAGTTATACGCAGTATTTT; CDR3aa: CASSQSLNSYTQYF; d_gene: .; v_gene: TRBV28; j_gene: TRBJ2-3; abundance: few
CDR3nt: TGTGCCAGCAGCGTAGATCCCCTCCGGGGCACTGAAGCTTTCTTT; CDR3aa: CASSVDPLRGTEAFF; d_gene: .; v_gene: TRBV9; j_gene: TRBJ1-1; abundance: .
CDR3nt: TGCAGTGCTAGAGTCGGGACGCTAGCGACAGACAAGCCCCCAGATACGCAGTATTTT; CDR3aa: CSARVGTLATDKPPDTQYF; d_gene: .; v_gene: TRBV20-1; j_gene: TRBJ2-3; abundance: .
CDR3nt: TGTGCCAGCAGTTTTAGCTGGACAGAAGAGACCCAGTACTTC; CDR3aa: CASSFSWTEETQYF; d_gene: .; v_gene: TRBV28; j_gene: TRBJ2-5; abundance: few
CDR3nt: TGTGCCAGCCTTGGCTCCAAGACAGGGAACTATGGCTACACCTTC; CDR3aa: CASLGSKTGNYGYTF; d_gene: TRBD1; v_gene: TRBV6-6; j_gene: TRBJ1-2; abundance: .
CDR3nt: TGTGCCAGCAGTTTCAGGGCAGGGGGCAGGGGCTTTAATCAGCCCCAGCATTTT; CDR3aa: CASSFRAGGRGFNQPQHF; d_gene: TRBD1; v_gene: TRBV28; j_gene: TRBJ1-5; abundance: .
CDR3nt: TGTGCCAGCTCCATGGGGTCCGGGGAGCTGTTTTTT; CDR3aa: CASSMGSGELFF; d_gene: .; v_gene: TRBV5-6; j_gene: TRBJ2-2; abundance: .
CDR3nt: TGCGCCAGCAGCGGGCAGGCGAACCCTAGTCCTGGCTACACCTTC; CDR3aa: CASSGQANPSPGYTF; d_gene: .; v_gene: TRBV5-1; j_gene: TRBJ1-2; abundance: few
CDR3nt: TGTGCCAGCAGTGAAGAGGCCCAGTACTTC; CDR3aa: CASSEEAQYF; d_gene: .; v_gene: TRBV25-1; j_gene: TRBJ2-5; abundance: few